The 27 T cell receptor beta chains presented below share a single source sample, sequenced in a study of T cell responses to AZD1222 COVID-19 vaccine. TCRdb's table, derived via immunoSEQ multiplex PCR, lists solely in-frame clones and lacks some. The table has 190,000 or so clones, roughly 90% seen once. The material was peripheral blood, obtained 28 days after the second AZD1222 dose. Source of these receptors: an adult who received the AZD1222 COVID-19 vaccine.

The rearrangement links TRBV7-9 to TRBJ2-3, with 11 bases that match TRBD2. Germline trimming cut 5 bases from V and 3 bases from J; bases unmatched to any gene: 7. Germline V gene lookup returns CDR1 SEHNR and CDR2 FQNEAQ (reference sequence). The CDR3 is made up of 16 amino acids. DNA for the CDR3: TGTGCCAGCAGCGCCGGGACTAGCGGCGAAACAGATACGCAGTATTTT. Protein product: CASSAGTSGETDTQYF.

The chain joins TRBV6-5 to TRBJ2-1; TRBD2 aligns across 9 bases. Losses at the gene ends were 2 bases for V and 7 bases for J; bases not matched to a gene: 6. The CDR3 is made up of 15 amino acids. CDR1 and CDR2 from the germline V gene are MNHEY and SVGAGI. The DNA for the CDR3 is TGTGCCAGCAGTTACAGGTCTAGCGGGAAAAATGAGCAGTTCTTC. Translated, it gives CASSYRSSGKNEQFF.

This clone was recorded only once. This chain uses TRBV10-2 with TRBJ1-2; 8 bases align to TRBD1. V was clipped by 3 bases and J by 4 bases; unmatched bases: 4. This CDR3 contains 14 residues. Germline V gene sequence: CDR1 WSHSY, CDR2 SAAADI. The CDR3 is CASSEGQGFYGYTF. The CDR3 coding sequence is TGCGCCAGCAGTGAAGGACAGGGATTCTATGGCTACACCTTC.

This chain connects TRBV7-9 to TRBJ2-5, with D uncertain. Germline V lookup: CDR1 SEHNR, CDR2 FQNEAQ (reference sequence). The CDR3 is 15 residues long. The V gene lost 3 bases and the J gene lost 0 bases, with 11 bases spanning the gap. This CDR3 reads CASSFRSQHQETQYF. The CDR3 coding sequence is TGTGCCAGCAGCTTTAGGTCCCAACACCAAGAGACCCAGTACTTC.

This clone appeared once. The chain carries TRBV2 and TRBJ2-1; D may be TRBD1 (7 bases). The CDR3 is made up of 16 amino acids. V dropped 5 bases and J dropped 3 bases, with 17 bases sitting between them. Germline values: CDR1 SNHLY, CDR2 FYNNEI. CDR3 nucleotides: TGTGCCAGCAGTCCCTTTTGGCAGGGGGGCTACAATGAGCAGTTCTTC. As protein: CASSPFWQGGYNEQFF.

The chain carries TRBV18 and TRBJ1-5; no clear D. The CDR3 has 16 residues. V lost 4 bases and J lost 6, with 19 bases in between. Per germline, CDR1 KGHSH and CDR2 LQKENI. CDR3 amino acids: CASSRTAARTAQPQHF. The DNA for the CDR3 is TGTGCCAGCTCACGCACGGCGGCCAGGACCGCTCAGCCCCAGCATTTT.

V gene TRBV7-9 combines with J gene TRBJ2-1; no firm D call. CDR3 length: 11 residues. The V gene's germline CDR1 is SEHNR and CDR2 FQNEAQ (reference sequence). Trimming pared 1 base from V and 10 bases from J, leaving 5 bases between. The CDR3 DNA reads TGTGCCAGCAGCTTAGTAGGGGAGCAGTTCTTC. Translated, it gives CASSLVGEQFF.

The chain combines TRBV11-3 with TRBJ2-7; D is perhaps TRBD2 (5 bases). This CDR3 is built from 13 residues. The V end lost 1 base, the J end lost 6 bases, and 10 bases lay between the germline ends. CDR1 and CDR2 (germline): SGHNT, YENEEA. The CDR3 spells CASSLGFSAEQYF. The DNA of the CDR3 is TGTGCCAGCAGCTTAGGTTTTAGCGCCGAGCAGTACTTC.

This rearrangement joins TRBV5-1 to TRBJ2-4; 12 bases are shared with TRBD2. Germline trimming cut 5 bases from V and 6 bases from J; bases unmatched to any gene: 3. This CDR3 comprises 14 residues. Germline V gene lookup returns CDR1 SGHRS and CDR2 YFSETQ. CDR3 sequence reads: CASSRGLAGNIQYF. In DNA, the CDR3 is TGCGCCAGCAGTAGGGGACTAGCGGGAAACATTCAGTACTTC.

The CDR3 sequence is CASSFHRTGFTDTQYF. The CDR3 DNA is TGTGCCAGCAGTTTCCACCGGACAGGGTTCACAGATACGCAGTATTTT. The chain employs TRBV6-5 and TRBJ2-3; 8 bases fit TRBD1. J was trimmed by 2 bases and V by 4 bases; bases with no gene match: 8. The CDR3 extends over 16 amino acids. Germline CDR1 and CDR2: MNHEY and SVGAGI.

V is TRBV15 and J is TRBJ2-2; a weak D match, TRBD1 (6 bases). Deletions cut 9 bases from V and 5 bases from J, with 16 bases between. The CDR3 is made up of 14 amino acids. Germline values: CDR1 LNHNV, CDR2 YYDKDF (reference sequence). Written as DNA, the CDR3 is TGTGCCACAGGGGGACCCTCGGCAACCGGGGAGCTGTTTTTT. It translates to CATGGPSATGELFF.

This chain links TRBV14 with TRBJ2-1; 7 bases fit TRBD1. Germline CDR1 reads SGHDN; CDR2 reads FVKESK. The CDR3 sequence is 15 residues long. J gave up 0 bases and V 5 bases, and 4 bases lay outside the gene matches. CDR3 region: CASSGQESSYNEQFF. The CDR3 DNA follows: TGTGCCAGCAGCGGACAGGAGAGCTCCTACAATGAGCAGTTCTTC.

The genes are TRBV2 and TRBJ2-7; TRBD2 aligns across 13 bases. This CDR3 comprises 15 residues. The junction had 6 bases not matched to a gene; V was cut back by 4 bases and J by 6 bases. Germline-derived CDR1 and CDR2 are SNHLY and FYNNEI. Here the CDR3 DNA reads TGTGCCAGCAGTGCAACTAGCGGGAGGGCCGGCGAGCAGTACTTC. As protein: CASSATSGRAGEQYF.

The chain employs TRBV18 and TRBJ2-5; 8 bases are a match to TRBD2. V shed 0 bases and J 5 bases; nucleotides not matched to a gene: 5. This CDR3 is 15 amino acids long. Germline V gene lookup returns CDR1 KGHSH and CDR2 LQKENI. The CDR3 spells CASSPPDSGGETQYF. The CDR3 nucleotides read TGTGCCAGCTCACCACCGGACTCGGGAGGGGAGACCCAGTACTTC. The full variable domain, in which reference TRBV18 and TRBJ2-5 provide the parts outside the CDR3, is NAGVMQNPRHLVRRRGQEARLRCSPMKGHSHVYWYRQLPEEGLKFMVYLQKENIIDESGMPKERFSAEFPKEGPSILRIQQVVRGDSAAYFCASSPPDSGGETQYFGPGTRLLVL.

This rearrangement joins TRBV7-2 to TRBJ1-1, with TRBD1 identical over 8 bases. Trimming removed 4 bases from V and 2 bases from J; junction bases left unmatched: 6. CDR1 SGHTA and CDR2 FQGNSA come from the germline V gene. This CDR3 spans 15 amino acids. DNA for the CDR3: TGTGCCAGCAGCTCCCCCGGGACAGGAAACACTGAAGCTTTCTTT. This gives the protein CASSSPGTGNTEAFF.

This clone was picked up a small number of times. The rearrangement links TRBV9 to TRBJ1-1; D unclear. The CDR3 loop spans 13 amino acids. Trimming took 0 bases from V and 3 from J, leaving 6 bases between them. Looked up from germline, CDR1 is SGDLS and CDR2 is YYNGEE. CDR3 DNA sequence: TGTGCCAGCAGCGTAGTGGAAGACACTGAAGCTTTCTTT. It yields the protein CASSVVEDTEAFF.

The rearrangement uses TRBV4-1 and TRBJ1-2; 12 bases fit TRBD1. The V gene's germline CDR1 is MGHRA and CDR2 YSYEKL. Unmatched junction bases numbered 13, after V lost 3 bases and J lost 8 bases. The CDR3 has 17 amino acids. The CDR3 DNA is TGCGCCAGCAGCCAGGAGGTTGGGACAGGGGGCGCGCGGGGCTACACCTTC. This codes for CASSQEVGTGGARGYTF.

The rearrangement links TRBV7-9 to TRBJ2-3; 15 nucleotides line up with TRBD2. CDR1 and CDR2 (germline): SEHNR, FQNEAQ (reference sequence). After removal of 4 bases from V and 6 bases from J, the junction contained 5 bases not matched to a gene. The length of the CDR3 is 16 residues. CDR3 nucleotide sequence: TGTGCCAGCAGCTCAGGGACTAGCGGGAGGTCCGATACGCAGTATTTT. Translating it yields CASSSGTSGRSDTQYF.

In its sample, this clone was seen once. The chain links TRBV5-1 to TRBJ2-7; 11 positions match TRBD2. The CDR3 length is 17 residues. After removal of 0 bases from V and 0 bases from J, the junction contained 5 bases not matched to a gene. Germline assignment: CDR1 SGHRS and CDR2 YFSETQ. CDR3 in DNA: TGCGCCAGCAGCTTGGAACTAGCGGGAGTTAGCTCCTACGAGCAGTACTTC. This codes for CASSLELAGVSSYEQYF.

This clone was picked up one time. The genes are TRBV9 and TRBJ1-2; the D is unclear. With 4 bases removed from V and 5 bases from J, the gap between germline ends came to 27 bases. Germline assignment: CDR1 SGDLS and CDR2 YYNGEE. The CDR3 extends over 18 amino acids. The CDR3 here is CASSQSWVHAPAKYGYTF. CDR3 sequence (DNA): TGTGCCAGCAGCCAATCATGGGTCCACGCCCCTGCGAAATATGGCTACACCTTC.

The chain carries TRBV11-2 and TRBJ1-1; 7 bases map to TRBD1. Germline trimming cut 3 bases from V and 0 bases from J; bases unmatched to any gene: 4. CDR3 length: 15 residues. CDR1 is SGHAT, CDR2 FQNNGV, per germline. The CDR3 spells CASSFGQAMNTEAFF. Written as DNA, the CDR3 is TGTGCCAGCAGCTTCGGACAGGCGATGAACACTGAAGCTTTCTTT.

The V call is TRBV5-4, the J call TRBJ2-7, with no clear D. Germline V gene data show CDR1 as SGHNT and CDR2 as YYREEE (reference sequence). V lost 1 base, J lost 2 bases, and 16 bases lay in between. The CDR3 contains 16 residues. CDR3 loop: CASSLSADLATYEQYF. CDR3 sequence (DNA): TGTGCCAGCAGCTTGTCTGCGGATCTGGCGACCTACGAGCAGTACTTC.

In its sample, this clone was seen once. This sequence joins TRBV6-4 and TRBJ2-1, with D perhaps TRBD2 (6 bases). Trimming took off 6 bases at V and 9 bases at J, with 18 bases between the two ends. The germline V gene encodes CDR1 MRHNA and CDR2 SNTAGT. The CDR3 contains 14 residues. The CDR3 loop reads CASSSKTGDVEQFF. CDR3 nucleotide sequence: TGTGCCAGCAGCAGTAAGACGGGAGACGTTGAGCAGTTCTTC.

This clone was counted a single time. The chain uses TRBV7-9 and TRBJ2-2, with a tentative D call TRBD1 (6 bases). Germline-derived CDR1 and CDR2 are SEHNR and FQNEAQ (reference sequence). The CDR3 runs 15 residues. Between the trimmed V and J ends, which lost 5 bases and 4 bases, there was a span of 14 bases. CDR3 sequence reads: CASSKEGVGTGELFF. The CDR3 nucleotides read TGTGCCAGCAGCAAAGAGGGGGTGGGCACCGGGGAGCTGTTTTTT.

The rearrangement uses TRBV28 and TRBJ2-2; 9 bases are shared with TRBD1. This CDR3 has 15 amino acids. Germline trimming cut 6 bases from V and 1 base from J; bases unmatched to any gene: 3. Germline V gene sequence: CDR1 MDHEN, CDR2 SYDVKM. CDR3: CASRPGQGNTGELFF. The CDR3 DNA reads TGTGCCAGCAGACCGGGACAGGGGAACACCGGGGAGCTGTTTTTT.

The CDR3 sequence is CASTPDRERPSTNEKLFF. In DNA, the CDR3 is TGTGCCAGCACACCGGACAGGGAAAGGCCGTCAACTAATGAAAAACTGTTTTTT. The rearrangement uses TRBV7-3 and TRBJ1-4; the match to TRBD1 covers 8 bases. CDR1 and CDR2 (germline): SGHTA, FQGTGA. The junction had 13 bases not matched to a gene; V was cut back by 7 bases and J by 0 bases. The CDR3 length is 18 residues.

The V call is TRBV30, the J call TRBJ1-1; D remains unclear. This CDR3 is 15 amino acids long. V shed 4 bases and J shed 1 base, with 16 bases lying between them. CDR1 is GTSNPN and CDR2 is SVGIG in the germline V gene (reference sequence). In DNA form, the CDR3 reads TGTGCCTGGACCGAGGACGGCAAGGGGAACACTGAAGCTTTCTTT. Its protein product is CAWTEDGKGNTEAFF.